The entry below gives a single T cell receptor beta chain sequence along with its context. This receptor's antigen is unknown. No quality values exist for individual bases; no much larger clone is one base distant. These data are taken from a study of blood T cell repertoires in COVID-19 (dated by TCRdb to 2019 to 2021). For the study in its entirety: Samples from collaborators originated in the United States, Italy and Spain and spanned both the acute and convalescent phases of COVID-19. The repertoires were made available in a free public database intended to serve as a resource for research on the immune response to SARS-CoV-2. HLA class I and class II types, where available, came from metadata supplied by the sample provider rather than from assay-based typing. The samples were drawn from the first 160 participants of the ongoing ImmuneRACE study and from about 1,200 subjects provided by 6 global collaborators. The sample metadata nearly always contained a de-identified subject ID, COVID-19 status, age in years and sex. The material from the prospective study consisted of cDNA or gDNA derived from T cells, B-cell-depleted T cells, or PBMCs. Deeply sampled blood TCRbeta repertoires from subjects exposed to, actively infected with, or recovered from COVID-19 were included in the dataset. Paper-wide results and their limitations: The quantity of clinical and demographic metadata differed by source and by participant and was supplied without curation.

The immunoSEQ Assay, a bias-controlled multiplex PCR, was used to amplify TCRbeta CDR3 regions from genomic DNA. From the authors' description of their analysis: Nucleated cell counts per sample were estimated from amplification of reference gene primers within the assay. To quantify the absolute abundance of each unique TCRbeta CDR3 rearrangement, sequence reads were collapsed and filtered. Productive Simpson clonality was computed per sample as the square root of Simpson's diversity index over productive rearrangements. TCRdb retrieved this table from immuneACCESS and kept in-frame rearrangements only. Not all clones are present; in checked studies, unresolved V genes account for under half, and no reason is known for the remainder. The DNA was the basis for D and trimming; V, J and clone size are from that table. This sample holds a few hundred thousand clones; 75% to 90% were observed only once. Clones ranked in the top ten supply under 5.5% of the sample.

From the germline V gene, CDR1 is KGHSH and CDR2 is LQKENI. The germline V and J ends show losses of 8 bases and 8 bases respectively, and no gene match explains 12 bases of the junction. The CDR3 runs 15 residues from the cysteine to the phenylalanine. Just the 45-base CDR3 DNA is kept, in frame starting at base 1. Samples from volunteer blood donors who had recovered from COVID-19 were contributed by a second Seattle source. Each collaborating institution followed its own protocols to collect whole blood in K2EDTA tubes. For TCRbeta analysis, collaborators shipped samples as frozen whole blood, isolated PBMCs, or DNA extracted from either of those sample types.

The sequence came from a man in his 60s who had recovered from COVID-19. The specimen sequenced was peripheral blood. The chain is assembled from TRBV18 and TRBJ1-6, with 7 middle bases fitting TRBD1. The CDR3 reads as follows: CASQGGQGGYSPLHF. In nucleotide form, the sequence is TGTGCCAGCCAGGGTGGGCAGGGGGGTTATTCACCCCTCCACTTT.